Listed below are T cell receptor beta chains from one sample, sequenced in a study of T-cell memory formation after mild COVID-19. MiXCR, run by TCRdb on the 5' RACE reads, gives a single entry per CDR3 protein. The table records 350,000 or so distinct CDR3 sequences, about 21% of them present only once. Material: PBMCs or a T cell subset sorted from them (not recorded which). These receptors were obtained from an adult woman who had mild COVID-19 (a few samples of this study predate the infection). Cell type and time point are not known. Each CDR3 is given with its conserved first and last residue. The D gene is left open where the match is weak. Size tells how often a clone was seen (once, few, many) or the class of an expanded clone, and some rows leave it out.

clone size | D gene | J gene | V gene | CDR3 DNA | CDR3 protein
few | . | TRBJ2-3 | TRBV7-2 | TGTGCCAGCAGCTTAAGGTCAGATACGCAGTATTTT | CASSLRSDTQYF
many | TRBD1 | TRBJ2-7 | TRBV4-2 | TGTGCCAGCAGCCAAGAAGGCGGGGACAGGGGGTACGAGCAGTACTTC | CASSQEGGDRGYEQYF
. | . | TRBJ1-1 | TRBV7-9 | TGTGCCAGCAGCCGCCTCGGGGGGAAGACTGAAGCTTTCTTT | CASSRLGGKTEAFF
few | TRBD2 | TRBJ2-3 | TRBV12-3/TRBV12-4 | TGTGCCAGCGGCCACCCCCTTAGCGGGGGGGCCCCAGATACGCAGTATTTT | CASGHPLSGGAPDTQYF
few | . | TRBJ1-2 | TRBV6-5 | TGTGCCAGCAGGTACCGGTCGGGGACAAGTGGCTACACCTTC | CASRYRSGTSGYTF
. | . | TRBJ1-2 | TRBV30 | TGTGCCTGGAGCACCGCTAACTATGGCTACACCTTC | CAWSTANYGYTF
. | . | TRBJ2-3 | TRBV20-1 | TGCAGTGCTATGACGGGGACGCAGTATTTT | CSAMTGTQYF
few | . | TRBJ2-1 | TRBV4-1 | TGCGCCAGCAGCCAAGATCCCACCCATCGATCCTACAATGAGCAGTTCTTC | CASSQDPTHRSYNEQFF
many | . | TRBJ1-2 | TRBV9 | TGTGCCAGCAGCGTAGATGGGTTTCAGAACTATGGCTACACCTTC | CASSVDGFQNYGYTF
. | . | TRBJ2-7 | TRBV29-1 | TGCAGCGTTGGAGGGGGACCCTACGAGCAGTACTTC | CSVGGGPYEQYF
. | . | TRBJ2-3 | TRBV4-3 | TGCGCCAGCAGCCAAGATAACTCGCCGGGGGATACGCAGTATTTT | CASSQDNSPGDTQYF
. | TRBD1 | TRBJ2-5 | TRBV20-1 | TGCAGTGCCAACCGCCCGGGACAGGGAGAGACCCAGTACTTC | CSANRPGQGETQYF
. | TRBD2 | TRBJ2-7 | TRBV6-1 | TGTGCCAGCTCCACTTCTAGCGGGAGACTTCACTACGAGCAGTACTTC | CASSTSSGRLHYEQYF
. | TRBD1 | TRBJ2-2 | TRBV4-2 | TGTGCCAGCACCAGACAGGGGACCACCGGGGAGCTGTTTTTT | CASTRQGTTGELFF
few | . | TRBJ2-7 | TRBV9 | TGTGCCAGCAGCGTAGATTTACAGGCCTACGAGCAGTACTTC | CASSVDLQAYEQYF
. | . | TRBJ2-6 | TRBV5-1 | TGCGCCAGCAGCTTGGGACAACCTGGACCCAACGTCCTGACTTTC | CASSLGQPGPNVLTF
few | . | TRBJ2-7 | TRBV7-9 | TGTGCCAGCAGCTTAGCCGGTGCGTGGCAGTACTTC | CASSLAGAWQYF
. | . | TRBJ2-7 | TRBV15 | TGTGCCACCAGCAGAGTAAAGGGGGAATCGGACTTC | CATSRVKGESDF
few | TRBD1 | TRBJ2-5 | TRBV7-9 | TGTGCCAGCAGCAGGACAGGGGCCGGTGGGGAGACCCAGTACTTC | CASSRTGAGGETQYF
few | . | TRBJ2-5 | TRBV6-6 | TGTGCCAGCAGTTCCCGCAAATCGGGCGGCGCTATGTGGACCCAGTACTTC | CASSSRKSGGAMWTQYF
few | TRBD2 | TRBJ2-7 | TRBV10-3 | TGTGCCATCAGCGGGAGGGCTACTTACGAGCAGTACTTC | CAISGRATYEQYF
few | TRBD1 | TRBJ2-7 | TRBV25-1 | TGTGCCAGCAGTGTCCGGGACAGGGAAAATTACGAGCAGTACTTC | CASSVRDRENYEQYF
. | . | TRBJ2-1 | TRBV5-1 | TGCGCCAGCAGTTACCGGCCCCCCTACAATGAGCAGTTCTTC | CASSYRPPYNEQFF
few | . | TRBJ2-7 | TRBV3-1 | TGTGCCAGCAGTCGCGGACGGTTCTACGAGCAGTACTTC | CASSRGRFYEQYF
. | . | TRBJ1-2 | TRBV6-1 | TGTGCCAGCACTTCAGGGGTCTATGGCTACACCTTC | CASTSGVYGYTF
. | . | TRBJ2-1 | TRBV4-1 | TGCGCCAGCAGCCAAGATACAGAGGAGCAGTTCTTC | CASSQDTEEQFF
few | TRBD2 | TRBJ2-3 | TRBV4-1 | TGCGCCAGCAGAGCGGGACTAGCGGCCCCGGGTACGCAGTATTTT | CASRAGLAAPGTQYF
. | TRBD2 | TRBJ2-7 | TRBV20-1 | TGCAGTGCTGCCACTAGCGGGACCATCTACGAGCAGTACTTC | CSAATSGTIYEQYF
few | TRBD2 | TRBJ2-1 | TRBV20-1 | TGCAGTGCACTACTAGCGGGGGGTCTAAGCTCCTACAATGAGCAGTTCTTC | CSALLAGGLSSYNEQFF
. | TRBD1 | TRBJ1-4 | TRBV7-2 | TGTGCCAGCAGCCCAACGGCGACAGGGACTAATGAAAAACTGTTTTTT | CASSPTATGTNEKLFF
few | . | TRBJ1-1 | TRBV13 | TGTGCCAGCAGCTCTAGTCGGGAAGGCCAGAACACTGAAGCTTTCTTT | CASSSSREGQNTEAFF
few | . | TRBJ2-5 | TRBV24-1 | TGTGCCACCAGTGATCCCCGGGTAGAAGAGACCCAGTACTTC | CATSDPRVEETQYF
. | TRBD1 | TRBJ2-7 | TRBV5-6 | TGTGCCAGCAGCCACGGACAGGGGACCTACGAGCAGTACTTC | CASSHGQGTYEQYF
. | TRBD2 | TRBJ2-7 | TRBV27 | TGTGCCAGCAGTTTACGACTAGCGGGACCAGATGAGCAGTACTTC | CASSLRLAGPDEQYF
few | TRBD1 | TRBJ1-5 | TRBV29-1 | TGCAGCGTTACTACAGGGGGAAATCAGCCCCAGCATTTT | CSVTTGGNQPQHF
. | TRBD2 | TRBJ2-3 | TRBV15 | TGTGCCACCAGCAGAGGGAGCGGGGGGGCCAGAGATACGCAGTATTTT | CATSRGSGGARDTQYF
. | TRBD1 | TRBJ1-6 | TRBV11-2 | TGTGCCAGCACCCTAGGCTGGGACAGCAGCCTATTCCATTCCTTTTATAATTCACCCCTCCACTTT | CASTLGWDSSLFHSFYNSPLHF
. | . | TRBJ1-1 | TRBV5-1 | TGCGCCAGCAGCCCCCGGGCAGGGGCCGAATGCGCTGAAGCTTTCTTT | CASSPRAGAECAEAFF
. | . | TRBJ1-1 | TRBV24-1 | TGTGCCACCAGTGACACCGGGACACCGGCTCAGGCTTTCTTT | CATSDTGTPAQAFF
. | . | TRBJ1-2 | TRBV7-2 | TGTGCCAGCAGCTTAAACCCTCAGGGAACCCGGGATGGCTACACCTTC | CASSLNPQGTRDGYTF
. | TRBD1 | TRBJ2-3 | TRBV13 | TGTGCCAGCAGCTTGTGGACAGGGAGGACAGATACGCAGTATTTT | CASSLWTGRTDTQYF
many | . | TRBJ2-3 | TRBV5-1 | TGCGCCAGCAGCTTGGGGGCAGGAGGTACAGATACGCAGTATTTT | CASSLGAGGTDTQYF
few | TRBD1 | TRBJ2-7 | TRBV12-3/TRBV12-4 | TGTGCCAGCAGTACCTCTCTCGGACAGGGGATGGAGGAGCAGTACTTC | CASSTSLGQGMEEQYF
few | TRBD1 | TRBJ1-2 | TRBV5-1 | TGCGCCAGCACCCTTGGGACAGGGGGCAGCTATGGCTACACCTTC | CASTLGTGGSYGYTF
few | . | TRBJ2-1 | TRBV6-5 | TGTGCCAGCAGTTACTCACTTCCCTCCCGGGTAGACAATGAGCAGTTCTTC | CASSYSLPSRVDNEQFF
. | . | TRBJ2-1 | TRBV20-1 | TGCAGTGCTGAAAGGGGGGAAACCTACAATGAGCAGTTCTTC | CSAERGETYNEQFF
. | TRBD1 | TRBJ2-3 | TRBV27 | TGTGCCAGCAGCGGACAGGGATACACAGATACGCAGTATTTT | CASSGQGYTDTQYF
many | . | TRBJ2-1 | TRBV7-2 | TGTGCCAGCAGCTTCCGGGGTCCGGAGCAGTTCTTC | CASSFRGPEQFF